This T cell receptor beta chain was found in a study of cytomegalovirus exposure and HLA in healthy donors. PCR employed 60 Vbeta and 13 Jbeta primers. TCRdb keeps only in-frame clones here, not all; method: immunoSEQ multiplex PCR. The sample shows 90,000 to 150,000 clones, around 78% of them seen only once. The CDR3 has 15 residues. Trimming took 0 bases from V and 3 from J, leaving 11 bases between them. The germline V gene has CDR1 MGHRA and CDR2 YSYEKL. This clone came up once. The genes are TRBV4-1 and TRBJ1-2; no clear D gene. This receptor was identified in a woman under 40 in good health and CMV-seropositive. Sequencing used PBMCs. The CDR3 protein is CASSQDFLGDYGYTF. CDR3 coding DNA: TGCGCCAGCAGCCAAGACTTCCTAGGAGACTATGGCTACACCTTC.